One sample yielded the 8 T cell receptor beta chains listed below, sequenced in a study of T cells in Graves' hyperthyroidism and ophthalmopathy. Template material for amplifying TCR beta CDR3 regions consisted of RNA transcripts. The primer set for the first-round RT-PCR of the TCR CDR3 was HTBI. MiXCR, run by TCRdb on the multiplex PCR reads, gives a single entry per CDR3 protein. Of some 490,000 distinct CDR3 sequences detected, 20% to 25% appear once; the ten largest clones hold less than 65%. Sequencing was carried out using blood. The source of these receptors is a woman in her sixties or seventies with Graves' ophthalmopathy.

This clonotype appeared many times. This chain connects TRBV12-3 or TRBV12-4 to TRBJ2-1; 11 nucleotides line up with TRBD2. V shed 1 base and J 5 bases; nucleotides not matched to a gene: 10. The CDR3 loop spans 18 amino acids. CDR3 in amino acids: CASSLVTGGLAEDNEQFF. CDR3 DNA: TGTGCCAGCAGTTTAGTCACCGGGGGACTAGCGGAAGACAATGAGCAGTTCTTC.

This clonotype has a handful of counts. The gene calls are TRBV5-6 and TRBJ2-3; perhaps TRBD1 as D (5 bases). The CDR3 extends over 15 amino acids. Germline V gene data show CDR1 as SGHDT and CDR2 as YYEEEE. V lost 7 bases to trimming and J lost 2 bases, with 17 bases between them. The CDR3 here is CASARVGVPTDTQYF. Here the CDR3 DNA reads TGTGCCAGCGCCCGAGTAGGGGTCCCCACAGATACGCAGTATTTT.

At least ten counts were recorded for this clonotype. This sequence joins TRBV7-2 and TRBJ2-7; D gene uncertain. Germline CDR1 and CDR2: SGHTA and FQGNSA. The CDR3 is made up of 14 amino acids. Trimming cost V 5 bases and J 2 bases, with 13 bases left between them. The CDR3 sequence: CASSSSHSTYEQYF. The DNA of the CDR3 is TGTGCCAGCAGCAGTAGCCACTCCACCTACGAGCAGTACTTC.

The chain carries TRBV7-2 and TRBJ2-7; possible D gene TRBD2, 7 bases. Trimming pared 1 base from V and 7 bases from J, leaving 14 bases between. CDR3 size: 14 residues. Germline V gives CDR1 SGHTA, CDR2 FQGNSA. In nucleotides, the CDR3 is TGTGCCAGCAGCTTAGGGCCGGGGGGCCCTGAGCAGTACTTC. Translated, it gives CASSLGPGGPEQYF.

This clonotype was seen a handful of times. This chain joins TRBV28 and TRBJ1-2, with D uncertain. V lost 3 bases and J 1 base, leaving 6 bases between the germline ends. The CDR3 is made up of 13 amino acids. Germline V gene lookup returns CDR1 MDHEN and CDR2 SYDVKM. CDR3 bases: TGTGCCAGCAGTTTGGTAATTAACTATGGCTACACCTTC. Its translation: CASSLVINYGYTF.

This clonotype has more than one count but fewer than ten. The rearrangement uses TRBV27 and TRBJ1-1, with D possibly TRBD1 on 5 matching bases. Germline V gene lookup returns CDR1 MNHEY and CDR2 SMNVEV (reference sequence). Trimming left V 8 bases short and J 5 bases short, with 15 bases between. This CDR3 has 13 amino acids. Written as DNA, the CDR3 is TGTGCCAGCTCGCGGGGCGAGGAGACTGAAGCTTTCTTT. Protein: CASSRGEETEAFF.

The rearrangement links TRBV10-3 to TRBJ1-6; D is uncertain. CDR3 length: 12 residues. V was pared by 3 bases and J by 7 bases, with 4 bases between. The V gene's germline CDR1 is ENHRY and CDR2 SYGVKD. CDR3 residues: CAISDKNSPLHF. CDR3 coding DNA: TGTGCCATCAGTGACAAAAATTCACCCCTCCACTTT.

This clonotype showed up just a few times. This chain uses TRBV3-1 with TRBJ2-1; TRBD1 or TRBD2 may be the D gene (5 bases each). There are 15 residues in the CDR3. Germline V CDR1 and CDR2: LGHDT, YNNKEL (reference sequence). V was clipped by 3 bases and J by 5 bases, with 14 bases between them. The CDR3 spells CASSQAGSDHNEQFF. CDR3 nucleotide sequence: TGTGCCAGCAGCCAGGCAGGGAGCGACCACAATGAGCAGTTCTTC.